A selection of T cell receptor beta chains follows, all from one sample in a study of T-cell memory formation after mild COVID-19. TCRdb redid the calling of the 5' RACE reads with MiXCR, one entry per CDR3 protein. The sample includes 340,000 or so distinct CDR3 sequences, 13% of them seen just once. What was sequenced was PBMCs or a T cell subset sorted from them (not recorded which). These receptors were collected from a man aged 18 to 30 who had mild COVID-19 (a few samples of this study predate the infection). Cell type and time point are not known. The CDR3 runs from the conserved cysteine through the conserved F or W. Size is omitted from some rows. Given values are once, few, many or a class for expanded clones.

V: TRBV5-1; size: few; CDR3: CASSESPGLAGDTYEQYF
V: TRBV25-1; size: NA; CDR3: CASSDRGTFVQYF
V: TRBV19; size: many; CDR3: CASSSPGQQTTNYGYTF
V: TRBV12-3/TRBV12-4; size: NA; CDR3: CASSLWATEAFF
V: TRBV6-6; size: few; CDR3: CASRFTGANQPQHF
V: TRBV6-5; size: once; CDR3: CVSGPMTGELFF
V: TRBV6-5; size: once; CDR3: CSSSPIRGAMNTEAFF
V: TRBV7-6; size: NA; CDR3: CASSSLTGTGETQYF
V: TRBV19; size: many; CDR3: CASTSRTDTQYF
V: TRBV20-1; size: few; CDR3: CSATPVHRRTDTQYF
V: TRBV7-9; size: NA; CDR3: CASSLLLGETQYF
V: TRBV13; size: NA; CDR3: CASSPGTGIGSYTF
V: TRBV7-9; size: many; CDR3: CASSFAPNEQFF
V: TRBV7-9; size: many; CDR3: CASSLVGGGRDNEQFF
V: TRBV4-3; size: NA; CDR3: CASSQSRGLNSPLHF
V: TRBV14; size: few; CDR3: CASSQARTGHNEQFF
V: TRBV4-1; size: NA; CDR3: CASSQDFSGTDTQYF
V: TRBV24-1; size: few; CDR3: CATSQTSGAGNEQFF
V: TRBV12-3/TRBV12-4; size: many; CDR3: CASSIDGGSGNTIYF
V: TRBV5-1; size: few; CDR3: CASSFIAGGVTDTQYF
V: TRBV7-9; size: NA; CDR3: CASSQTYKSTYNEQFF
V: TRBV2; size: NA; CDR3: CASSDRTGYATQYF
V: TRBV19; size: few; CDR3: CASSARLGDTQYF
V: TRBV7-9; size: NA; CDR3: CASSLIPGNEQYF
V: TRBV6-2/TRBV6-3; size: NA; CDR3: CASSPFEPSTEAFF
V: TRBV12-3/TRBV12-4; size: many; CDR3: CASSLEGQLQETQYF
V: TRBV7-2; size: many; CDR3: CASSLSGGLGNEQFF
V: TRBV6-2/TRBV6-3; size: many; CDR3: CASSPTGGNQPQHF
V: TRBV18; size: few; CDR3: CASSPLLAGGPGTDTQYF
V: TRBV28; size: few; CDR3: CASSTPWRPQETQYF
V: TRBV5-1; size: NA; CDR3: CASSLAGFSPAKRDVKNIQYF
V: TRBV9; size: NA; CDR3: CASSVEPAGNTGELFF
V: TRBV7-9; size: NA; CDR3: CASSLGGPTNGYTF
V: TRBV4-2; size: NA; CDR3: CASSQAGRTYLQTQYF
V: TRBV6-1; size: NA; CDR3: CASSEASGVGKANTEAFF
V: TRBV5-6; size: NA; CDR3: CASSTYDRASTDTQYF
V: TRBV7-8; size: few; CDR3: CASSLGGRGAEKLFF
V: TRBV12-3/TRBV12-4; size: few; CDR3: CASRRGASQNTEAFF
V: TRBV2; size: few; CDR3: CASSERPDRYNEQFF
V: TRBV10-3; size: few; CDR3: CAISGQRINTEAFF